Reported below is one T cell receptor (beta chain). Its antigen is unidentified. The record originates from a study of T cell responses to AZD1222 COVID-19 vaccine. V trimming: 0 bases; J trimming: 1 base; junction bases outside the gene matches: 3. In germline, CDR1 is SGHRS, CDR2 YFSETQ. The CDR3 has 16 residues. Assay used: immunoSEQ multiplex PCR; TCRdb lists only in-frame clones, some missing. The sample has roughly 85,000 clones; about 86% are singletons. General study points: After two AZD1222 doses, spike-specific TCR breadth and depth rose versus day 0. White British ancestry dominated among donors, who included more females, and clonal diversity was possibly underestimated. Samples come after the peak T cell response, not at day 14.

The source was peripheral blood, collected on day 0 of AZD1222 vaccination. The chain couples TRBV5-1 to TRBJ2-5, with 10 bases that match TRBD2. The sequence came from an adult in good health. The CDR3 protein is CASSLGVAGGQETQYF. CDR3 DNA: TGCGCCAGCAGCTTGGGGGTAGCGGGGGGCCAAGAGACCCAGTACTTC.